The rows below give T cell receptor beta chains drawn from one sample of a study of blood T cell repertoires in COVID-19. Produced via immunoSEQ multiplex PCR; TCRdb's table is partial and in-frame only. The sample lists about 170,000 clones; approximately 81% were seen once. Sequenced material: peripheral blood. The source of these receptors is an elderly woman with active or convalescent COVID-19. Both conserved end residues are part of each CDR3. Each record gives: clone size, D gene, V gene, J gene, CDR3 protein, CDR3 DNA. D genes are given only for firm matches. Not all rows give a size; the values are once, few, many and, for expanded clones, a class.

NA	NA	TRBV5-1	TRBJ1-4	CASSDGQTSTNEKLFF	TGCGCCAGCAGCGACGGACAGACCTCAACTAATGAAAAACTGTTTTTT
NA	NA	TRBV6-6	TRBJ1-6	CASSYRPDRDNSPLHF	TGTGCCAGCAGTTACCGGCCCGACAGAGATAATTCACCCCTCCACTTT
NA	TRBD1	TRBV29-1	TRBJ1-2	CSGDRDGRGYGYTF	TGCAGCGGCGACAGGGATGGTCGGGGCTATGGCTACACCTTC
many	TRBD1	TRBV4-1	TRBJ1-2	CASSRPGTGGNYGYTF	TGCGCCAGCAGCCGCCCCGGGACAGGGGGAAACTATGGCTACACCTTC
once	NA	TRBV27	TRBJ1-5	CASSLVGGQPQHF	TGTGCCAGCAGTTTAGTTGGAGGACAGCCCCAGCATTTT
NA	TRBD1	TRBV18	TRBJ1-2	CASSQRTGLYGYTF	TGTGCCAGCTCACAAAGGACAGGCCTCTATGGCTACACCTTC
NA	TRBD1	TRBV6-5	TRBJ1-4	CASSQGVSNEKLFF	TGTGCCAGCAGTCAGGGGGTCTCTAATGAAAAACTGTTTTTT
NA	NA	TRBV2	TRBJ2-7	CASSILPGQTYEQYF	TGTGCCAGCAGTATACTACCAGGACAGACCTACGAGCAGTACTTC
NA	NA	TRBV11-3	TRBJ2-5	CASSGDSQETQYF	TGTGCCAGCAGCGGGGACTCGCAAGAGACCCAGTACTTC
NA	NA	TRBV6-5	TRBJ1-5	CASMSGISNQPQHF	TGTGCCAGCATGAGCGGAATTAGCAATCAGCCCCAGCATTTT
NA	NA	TRBV3-1/TRBV3-2	TRBJ1-2	CASSQDLVGRGYTF	TGTGCCAGCAGCCAAGATTTGGTTGGGCGCGGCTACACCTTC
NA	TRBD2	TRBV18	TRBJ2-3	CASSQYGSGSTDTQYF	TGTGCCAGCTCACAATATGGTAGCGGGAGCACAGATACGCAGTATTTT
NA	NA	TRBV7-3	TRBJ2-5	CASSPRGPVATQYF	TGTGCCAGCAGCCCGCGGGGCCCGGTGGCGACCCAGTACTTC
NA	TRBD1	TRBV4-1	TRBJ2-7	CASSPYSGQAREQYF	TGCGCCAGCAGCCCGTACTCAGGACAGGCCCGCGAGCAGTACTTC
few	NA	TRBV30	TRBJ1-4	CAWNPGHSFVGKLFF	TGTGCCTGGAACCCCGGCCACAGCTTCGTGGGAAAACTGTTTTTT
NA	NA	TRBV30	TRBJ2-5	CACAGQETQYF	TGTGCCTGTGCGGGGCAAGAGACCCAGTACTTC
NA	NA	TRBV28	TRBJ1-1	CASSSWGVGRVTEAFF	TGTGCCAGCAGTTCGTGGGGCGTAGGGAGGGTCACTGAAGCTTTCTTT
few	NA	TRBV13	TRBJ2-1	CASSRSGGVRNNEQFF	TGTGCCAGCAGCCGGTCGGGGGGCGTAAGGAACAATGAGCAGTTCTTC
NA	TRBD2	TRBV2	TRBJ2-2	CASRPGLAGGPSRTGELFF	TGTGCCAGCAGACCCGGACTAGCGGGAGGGCCCTCGAGAACCGGGGAGCTGTTTTTT
NA	NA	TRBV6-5	TRBJ1-1	CASSLRVLQTEAFF	TGTGCCAGCAGTCTCCGGGTCTTGCAAACTGAAGCTTTCTTT
NA	TRBD1	TRBV5-8	TRBJ1-1	CASSRTGQGNTEAFF	TGTGCCAGCAGCAGGACCGGACAGGGGAACACTGAAGCTTTCTTT
NA	TRBD1	TRBV18	TRBJ2-7	CASSPYNGQGVNEQYF	TGTGCCAGCTCACCATATAATGGACAGGGGGTAAACGAGCAGTACTTC
NA	TRBD2	TRBV5-1	TRBJ2-1	CASSSRTSEGEQFF	TGCGCCAGCAGCTCAAGGACTAGCGAGGGTGAGCAGTTCTTC